This T cell receptor (beta chain) is drawn from a study of blood T cell repertoires in COVID-19 (dated by TCRdb to 2019 to 2021). Describing the broader study: Recovered participants in ImmuneRACE Cohort 3 were defined as having two consecutive negative NP/OP PCR tests, clearance from a healthcare professional, or resolution of symptoms. Samples were obtained from the ongoing ImmuneRACE study (first 160 participants) and from over a thousand subjects provided by 6 global collaborators. Samples covering the acute and convalescent phases of COVID-19 were provided by collaborators in the United States, Italy and Spain. The repertoires were released in a freely available public database meant as a resource for research on the immune response to SARS-CoV-2. A de-identified subject ID, COVID-19 status, age in years and sex were almost always included in the sample metadata. The prospective study material was composed of cDNA or gDNA derived from T cells, B-cell-depleted T cells, or PBMCs. Where available, HLA class I and class II types were obtained from metadata supplied by the sample provider rather than from assay-based typing. Deeply sampled blood TCRbeta repertoires from subjects exposed to, actively infected with, or recovered from COVID-19 were included in the dataset. What the study reported, not specific to this receptor: How much clinical and demographic metadata was included differed by source and by participant, and the metadata was provided uncurated.

The cysteine opens and the phenylalanine closes a CDR3 of 16 amino acids. Of all the DNA, just the CDR3 is kept, 48 bases in frame from base 1. The germline V gene supplies CDR1 SGDLS and CDR2 YYNGEE. Trimming costs V 0 bases and J 6 bases, and their ends lie 18 bases apart. Concerning this clone: What antigen it recognizes has not been identified. Base qualities are not at hand, and no much larger clone is one base apart.

The immunoSEQ Assay, a bias-controlled multiplex PCR, was used to amplify TCRbeta CDR3 regions from genomic DNA. The study's processing was this. Within the assay, amplification of reference gene primers was used to estimate how many nucleated cells each sample contained. To quantify the absolute abundance of each unique TCRbeta CDR3 rearrangement, sequence reads were collapsed and filtered. For each sample, productive Simpson clonality was calculated as the square root of Simpson's diversity index over productive rearrangements. This immuneACCESS table, as held by TCRdb, lists in-frame sequences with V and J called but not all clones. Of the missing ones, under half trace to an unresolved V gene in checked studies; the others have no known cause. V and J calls and clone size are those listed in that table; D and trimming were worked out from the DNA. The sample yields approximately 150,000 clones; 70% to 85% were counted once. The top ten hold roughly 20% of the sample.

Participants in the prospective study were enrolled through a virtual design, were aged about 18 to 90 years, and lived in roughly 24 United States geographic areas. Cohort assignment in the prospective study relied on participant-reported clinical history from a screening survey and a study questionnaire. Mobile phlebotomists in the prospective study collected whole blood, serum and a nasopharyngeal or oropharyngeal swab from every participant. Participants in the prospective study had the option to provide additional blood draws and questionnaires over a roughly two-month period. Prospective study blood samples were shipped either frozen or at room temperature before DNA extraction.

This chain joins TRBV9 to TRBJ2-5; matching of 5 bases hints at TRBD2 as the D gene. Sample: PBMCs or T cells enriched from blood (not recorded which). The TCR comes from a woman in her 70s in a cohort exposed to, infected with or recovered from COVID-19 (not recorded which). The CDR3 amino acid sequence is: CASSVGPDYPLQTQYF. The DNA sequence is as follows: TGTGCCAGCAGCGTAGGCCCCGACTACCCCCTCCAGACCCAGTACTTC.